This TCR beta chain is drawn from a study of T cells after yellow fever vaccination. Study results and caveats: Subsequent booster samples again held most clones from primary vaccination (96% CD4, 85% to 90% CD8).

The V and J ends lost 1 base and 4 bases respectively, with 19 bases between them. The CDR3 extends over 18 amino acids. Germline V lookup: CDR1 LNHNV, CDR2 YYDKDF (reference sequence). Many counts were recorded for this clonotype. What it binds is unknown. Generation of TCR cDNA used 5'RACE template switching (which added a universal primer site and UMIs). Each CDR3 protein gets one entry after TCRdb re-called the 5' RACE reads with MiXCR. This sample has approximately 61,000 distinct CDR3 sequences; approximately 7% occur once, and the top ten carry approximately 41%. This rearrangement joins TRBV15 to TRBJ1-4; D is uncertain. Source: CD8+ T cells sorted from PBMCs, taken on the day of the first yellow fever vaccination. The receptor comes from a man aged 18-30 years who received the YFV17D yellow fever vaccine. CDR3 DNA: TGTGCCACCAGCAGAGCCCCAGGCAACAGCGCCGTTAATGAAAAACTGTTTTTT. As protein: CATSRAPGNSAVNEKLFF.